The clone carrying this TCR beta chain was recorded at least ten times. The germline V gene encodes CDR1 DFQATT and CDR2 SNEGSKA (reference sequence). J lost 0 bases, V lost 5 bases, and 10 bases had no gene match. CDR3 length: 17 residues. TCRdb independently ran MiXCR on the 5' RACE reads; one entry per CDR3 protein. Altogether approximately 240,000 distinct CDR3 sequences are present, approximately 3.8% being singletons, with the ten largest covering 15% to 20%. These data originate in a study of T cells after yellow fever vaccination. The chain uses TRBV20-1 and TRBJ1-2, with 12 bases that match TRBD1. The source is a man aged 18 to 35 who received the YFV17D yellow fever vaccine. The sequenced sample was PBMCs, obtained 15 days after the yellow fever booster vaccination. The DNA of the CDR3 is TGCAGTGCTTCTACCGGGACAGGGGGCTTGGCTAACTATGGCTACACCTTC. Amino acid sequence: CSASTGTGGLANYGYTF.